This TCR beta chain appears in the sequencing data of a study of early T cells in non-severe SARS-CoV-2 infection. Overall study context: Unsorted whole-blood RNA was sequenced in bulk, leaving chains unpaired.

This clonotype came up a few times. The protocol attached unique molecular identifiers to individual cDNA molecules. A single record per CDR3 protein comes from TCRdb applying MiXCR to the 5' RACE reads. The sample comprises approximately 50,000 distinct CDR3 sequences, about 12% of which are singletons, and about 1.3% rests with the top ten. Germline V CDR1 and CDR2: LNHDA, SQIVND (reference sequence). J was trimmed by 6 bases and V by 3 bases; bases with no gene match: 10. The CDR3 is 16 residues long. This sequence originates from an adult who was a healthcare worker with PCR-confirmed SARS-CoV-2 infection or an uninfected control (not recorded which). Material: whole blood. V gene TRBV19 combines with J gene TRBJ2-1; 8 bases are shared with TRBD2. The CDR3 sequence is CASSIPSGGAPNEQFF. The CDR3 region has the DNA TGTGCCAGTAGTATTCCCTCGGGGGGGGCCCCCAATGAGCAGTTCTTC.